The 32 T cell receptor beta chains given below trace back to one sample, sequenced in a study of cytomegalovirus exposure and HLA in healthy donors. PCR used 60 Vbeta primers and 13 Jbeta primers. Clones were read by immunoSEQ multiplex PCR, and TCRdb kept only the in-frame ones, dropping some. The data show about 180,000 clones, with approximately 77% seen just once and around 2.5% held by the top ten. Sequencing was carried out using PBMCs. The receptors shown here come from a female donor in good health and CMV-seronegative.

This clone was picked up a small number of times. V gene TRBV11-3 combines with J gene TRBJ2-2, with 11 bases aligning to TRBD1. V shed 6 bases and J 4 bases; nucleotides not matched to a gene: 4. The germline gives CDR1 SGHNT, CDR2 YENEEA. The CDR3 extends over 15 amino acids. CDR3 sequence reads: CASSPGTGGTGELFF. In nucleotides, the CDR3 is TGTGCCAGCAGTCCCGGGACAGGGGGCACCGGGGAGCTGTTTTTT. Full variable domain (outside the CDR3, taken from reference TRBV11-3 and TRBJ2-2): EAGVVQSPRYKIIEKKQPVAFWCNPISGHNTLYWYLQNLGQGPELLIRYENEEAVDDSQLPKDRFSAERLKGVDSTLKIQPAELGDSAVYLCASSPGTGGTGELFFGEGSRLTVL.

This chain connects TRBV20-1 to TRBJ1-1, with D tentatively TRBD1 (6 bases). The CDR3 covers 10 residues. Looked up from germline, CDR1 is DFQATT and CDR2 is SNEGSKA (reference sequence). Deletions cut 6 bases from V and 8 bases from J, with 10 bases between. CDR3 bases: TGCAGTGCGAACAGGGTGGAAGCTTTCTTT. Translated: CSANRVEAFF.

CDR3: CASSRMEALPPLHF. As DNA, the CDR3 is TGTGCCAGCAGTCGTATGGAGGCCCTACCACCCCTCCACTTT. The chain combines TRBV27 with TRBJ1-6, with D uncertain. V lost 5 bases and J lost 11, with 16 bases in between. The CDR3 extends over 14 amino acids. Germline assignment: CDR1 MNHEY and CDR2 SMNVEV (reference sequence).

As regards this clone: The junction does not match germline at one end; this may be a read error. The chain uses TRBV2 and TRBJ2-7, with 8 bases identical to TRBD2. The germline CDR1 and CDR2 sequences are SNHLY and FYNNEI. This CDR3 region has 15 residues. The CDR3 DNA sequence: TGTGCCAGCAGTAAAGCGGGAGACCATTCCTACGAGCAGTACTTC. The encoded protein is CASSKAGDHSYEQYF.

V is TRBV15 and J is TRBJ2-1, with D possibly matching TRBD2 (5 bases). The CDR3 covers 20 residues. Per the germline V gene, CDR1 is LNHNV and CDR2 is YYDKDF (reference sequence). The V end lost 3 bases, the J end lost 3 bases, and 27 bases lay between the germline ends. In nucleotides, the CDR3 is TGTGCCACCAGCAGCGACTACGCCCGTGCTACGCCGGATTTCTACAATGAGCAGTTCTTC. This sequence encodes CATSSDYARATPDFYNEQFF.

Note on this clone: The same CDR3 can be traced to other DNA sequences in this sample. This chain joins TRBV11-2 and TRBJ2-3; a weak D match, TRBD2 (6 bases). Germline assignment: CDR1 SGHAT and CDR2 FQNNGV. This CDR3 is 13 amino acids long. The V gene lost 1 base and the J gene lost 6 bases, with 8 bases spanning the gap. Here the CDR3 reads CASSLGLADTQYF. The CDR3 nucleotides read TGTGCCAGCAGCTTAGGGCTAGCGGATACGCAGTATTTT. The full variable domain, completed using reference TRBV11-2 and TRBJ2-3, is EAGVAQSPRYKIIEKRQSVAFWCNPISGHATLYWYQQILGQGPKLLIQFQNNGVVDDSQLPKDRFSAERLKGVDSTLKIQPAKLEDSAVYLCASSLGLADTQYFGPGTRLTVL.

This chain uses TRBV4-1 with TRBJ2-1; D perhaps matches TRBD1 (6 bases). The CDR3 loop spans 13 amino acids. Germline CDR1 MGHRA, CDR2 YSYEKL. V lost 2 bases and J 8 bases, leaving 10 bases between the germline ends. CDR3 bases: TGCGCCAGCAGCCAAAGACCAGGGGATGAGCAGTTCTTC. This gives the protein CASSQRPGDEQFF.

This chain joins TRBV4-1 and TRBJ2-2; a possible D gene is TRBD1 (5 bases). Germline V lookup: CDR1 MGHRA, CDR2 YSYEKL. Between the trimmed V and J ends, which lost 1 base and 4 bases, there was a span of 13 bases. The CDR3 is made up of 16 amino acids. CDR3 sequence: CASSQGQFSGTGELFF. CDR3 nucleotides: TGCGCCAGCAGCCAAGGACAGTTTTCGGGCACCGGGGAGCTGTTTTTT.

V is TRBV29-1 and J is TRBJ1-1; maybe TRBD1 (5 bases). Germline V CDR1 and CDR2: SQVTM, ANQGSEA. CDR3 size: 13 residues. Deletions cut 6 bases from V and 3 bases from J, with 14 bases between. The CDR3 DNA reads TGCAGCGTGTGGGGCCATGGGCACACTGAAGCTTTCTTT. It translates to CSVWGHGHTEAFF.

The chain couples TRBV2 to TRBJ1-2; 8 bases align to TRBD1. Trimming cost V 8 bases and J 2 bases; bases outside gene matches: 1. CDR1 is SNHLY and CDR2 is FYNNEI in the germline V gene. The CDR3 contains 12 residues. The CDR3 protein is CASRTGNYGYTF. The CDR3 nucleotides are TGTGCCAGCCGGACAGGGAACTATGGCTACACCTTC.

The chain employs TRBV10-1 and TRBJ2-5; tentatively, D is TRBD1 (6 bases). TRBJ2-7 matches the DNA end more closely, so the J call is doubtful. Germline V gene lookup returns CDR1 WNHNN and CDR2 SYGVQD (reference sequence). The CDR3 totals 13 residues. Here the CDR3 DNA reads TGCGCCAGCGGGGGCTGGGGGTCGCACGAGCAGTACTTC. Protein: CASGGWGSHEQYF.

J is TRBJ1-1 and V is TRBV4-3; no clear D. Between the trimmed V and J ends, which lost 4 bases and 0 bases, there was a span of 12 bases. The CDR3 has 15 amino acids. Germline CDR1 is LGHNA and CDR2 is YSLEER. The CDR3 bases are TGCGCCAGCAGCCGAAGACTGAGCATGAACACTGAAGCTTTCTTT. It is translated as CASSRRLSMNTEAFF.

The chain combines TRBV7-3 with TRBJ2-3; the D gene is possibly TRBD2 (7 bases). CDR3 size: 16 residues. V was cut by 2 bases and J by 3 bases, with 15 bases left in between. Germline CDR1 is SGHTA and CDR2 is FQGTGA. As DNA, the CDR3 is TGTGCCAGCAGCTTAGGTGGAGGGGGGGTAACAGATACGCAGTATTTT. It codes for CASSLGGGGVTDTQYF.

The chain combines TRBV7-3 with TRBJ1-1, with a possible D match to TRBD1 (5 bases). The germline V gene has CDR1 SGHTA and CDR2 FQGTGA. Trimming cost V 3 bases and J 4 bases, with 9 bases left between them. The CDR3 has 13 residues. Here the CDR3 reads CASSLRQTTEAFF. The CDR3 DNA sequence: TGTGCCAGCAGCTTGCGACAGACCACTGAAGCTTTCTTT.

V gene TRBV5-1 combines with J gene TRBJ2-2, with 7 nucleotides matching TRBD1. The CDR3 is made up of 13 amino acids. Germline CDR1 is SGHRS and CDR2 is YFSETQ. With V trimmed by 4 bases and J by 4 bases, 1 base remained unmatched. In DNA, the CDR3 is TGCGCCAGCAGCGACAGGGCCACCGGGGAGCTGTTTTTT. Translating gives CASSDRATGELFF.

This chain connects TRBV30 to TRBJ2-7, with TRBD1 matching 8 bases. This CDR3 region has 13 residues. CDR1 GTSNPN and CDR2 SVGIG come from the germline V gene (reference sequence). CDR3 DNA: TGTGCTACCTCCGCCGGACAGGGCTACGAGCAGTACTTC. Amino acids: CATSAGQGYEQYF.

Note on this clone: Relative to the germline gene, one junction end is altered; a read error may explain this. V usage is TRBV15 and J usage is TRBJ1-6; D remains unclear. The germline V gene has CDR1 LNHNV and CDR2 YYDKDF (reference sequence). This CDR3 contains 13 residues. The CDR3 bases are TGTGCCACCAGCAGAGACTATGATTCACCCCTCCACTTT. It specifies CATSRDYDSPLHF.

In this sample, this clone turned up a few times. The chain links TRBV25-1 to TRBJ2-1; 7 nucleotides match TRBD2. The CDR3 is made up of 16 amino acids. Trimming removed 1 base from V and 6 bases from J; junction bases left unmatched: 9. In germline, CDR1 is MGHDK, CDR2 SYGVNS. DNA of the CDR3: TGTGCCAGCAGTGAATTGGGAGGGAGGGCCACCAATGAGCAGTTCTTC. Residues: CASSELGGRATNEQFF.

This rearrangement joins TRBV6-6 to TRBJ2-3; 10 bases fit TRBD1. This CDR3 has 14 residues. Germline loops: CDR1 MNHNY, CDR2 SVGAGI (reference sequence). V was pared by 6 bases and J by 4 bases, with 4 bases of the junction left unmatched. CDR3 in DNA: TGTGCCAGCAGCAGGGACAGGGGCCCAGATACGCAGTATTTT. It encodes CASSRDRGPDTQYF.

The V and J genes are TRBV19 and TRBJ2-1, with D perhaps TRBD2 (6 bases). CDR3 length equals 15 residues. Per the germline V gene, CDR1 is LNHDA and CDR2 is SQIVND (reference sequence). V was pared by 7 bases and J by 4 bases, with 17 bases between. Written as DNA, the CDR3 is TGTGCCAGTAAGGAGGGGACTTCTGGATACAATGAGCAGTTCTTC. Translation gives CASKEGTSGYNEQFF.

The V call is TRBV6-5, the J call TRBJ2-1; 9 positions agree with TRBD2. Germline V CDR1 and CDR2: MNHEY, SVGAGI. V was pared by 6 bases and J by 0 bases, with 3 bases of the junction left unmatched. The CDR3 has 15 residues. Written as DNA, the CDR3 is TGTGCCAGCAGCCGTAGCGGGAGCTCCTACAATGAGCAGTTCTTC. This sequence encodes CASSRSGSSYNEQFF.

The chain links TRBV7-6 to TRBJ2-7, with TRBD1 matching 9 bases. Germline lookup yields CDR1 SGHVS and CDR2 FNYEAQ. V lost 5 bases and J lost 1; bases outside the gene matches: 9. The CDR3 runs 16 residues. CDR3 coding DNA: TGTGCCAGCAGCCCAACAGGGGGCGAGATTTCCTACGAGCAGTACTTC. Protein: CASSPTGGEISYEQYF.

This clone was found a few times. The rearrangement joins TRBV4-3 to TRBJ2-3, with 13 nucleotides matching TRBD2. V dropped 4 bases and J dropped 5; count of bases not matched to a gene: 9. This CDR3 region has 17 residues. The germline CDR1 and CDR2 sequences are LGHNA and YSLEER. CDR3 amino acids: CASSPRGTSGVKDTQYF. For the CDR3, the DNA is TGCGCCAGCAGCCCACGGGGGACTAGCGGGGTTAAAGATACGCAGTATTTT.

The J gene is TRBJ1-5, the V gene TRBV19; D not certain. Trimming shortened V by 8 bases and J by 3 bases, and 14 bases separated the two germline ends. Looked up from germline, CDR1 is LNHDA and CDR2 is SQIVND (reference sequence). This CDR3 region has 14 residues. DNA for the CDR3: TGTGCCAGTCGCTTTGGGCATCTCAATCAGCCCCAGCATTTT. Translation gives CASRFGHLNQPQHF.

The V call is TRBV29-1, the J call TRBJ2-3; no clear D gene. The germline gives CDR1 SQVTM, CDR2 ANQGSEA. The CDR3 runs to 8 residues. V gave up 4 bases and J gave up 13 bases, with 6 bases separating them. CDR3 coding DNA: TGCAGCGTTGGGGCTGAGTATTTT. Encoded protein: CSVGAEYF.

This clone was observed a handful of times. The chain joins TRBV28 to TRBJ1-3; D is unresolved. The CDR3 contains 15 residues. Trimming pared 6 bases from V and 0 bases from J, leaving 12 bases between. Germline lookup yields CDR1 MDHEN and CDR2 SYDVKM. Here the CDR3 DNA reads TGTGCCAGCAGCCCTGACACCAACTCTGGAAACACCATATATTTT. Protein product: CASSPDTNSGNTIYF.

The V gene is TRBV19, the J gene TRBJ1-5; TRBD1 might be the D (5 bases). CDR1 and CDR2 (germline): LNHDA, SQIVND (reference sequence). Trimming took 9 bases from V and 1 from J, leaving 16 bases between them. This CDR3 region has 15 residues. The CDR3 protein is CASRVGGGSNQPQHF. CDR3 in DNA: TGTGCCAGCCGGGTGGGGGGTGGCAGCAATCAGCCCCAGCATTTT.

The rearrangement links TRBV28 to TRBJ2-2, with unresolved D. The CDR3 covers 14 residues. Trimming removed 3 bases at V and 2 bases at J, with 7 bases between. Per the germline V gene, CDR1 is MDHEN and CDR2 is SYDVKM. The CDR3, as DNA: TGTGCCAGCAGTTTTAACACCAACACCGGGGAGCTGTTTTTT. Residues: CASSFNTNTGELFF.

The chain is built from TRBV6-4 and TRBJ2-1, with TRBD2 as a possible D gene (5 bases). The V end lost 0 bases, the J end lost 5 bases, and 11 bases lay between the germline ends. CDR1 MRHNA and CDR2 SNTAGT come from the germline V gene. This CDR3 comprises 15 residues. CDR3 in DNA: TGTGCCAGCAGTGACTCGTCCGAGGGAGACAATGAGCAGTTCTTC. Its protein is CASSDSSEGDNEQFF.

The chain joins TRBV18 to TRBJ1-1, with no clear D. This CDR3 has 15 amino acids. CDR1 is KGHSH and CDR2 is LQKENI in the germline V gene. V was trimmed by 2 bases and J by 0 bases, leaving 10 bases between them. The CDR3 protein is CASSPGLTMNTEAFF. CDR3 coding DNA: TGTGCCAGCTCACCAGGACTGACGATGAACACTGAAGCTTTCTTT.

The V and J genes are TRBV19 and TRBJ1-1; no firm D call. Germline lookup yields CDR1 LNHDA and CDR2 SQIVND (reference sequence). CDR3 size: 12 residues. Trimming took 5 bases from V and 5 from J, leaving 9 bases between them. The CDR3 DNA sequence: TGTGCCAGTAGTCCCTCCGGGACTGAAGCTTTCTTT. It specifies CASSPSGTEAFF.

The rearrangement links TRBV7-3 to TRBJ2-2; TRBD1 might be the D (5 bases). CDR1 and CDR2 from the germline V gene are SGHTA and FQGTGA. V was cut by 5 bases and J by 4 bases, with 8 bases left in between. The CDR3 extends over 13 amino acids. CDR3 coding DNA: TGTGCCAGCAGCCCCCAGGGCACCGGGGAGCTGTTTTTT. It codes for CASSPQGTGELFF.